The TCR beta chain under discussion was sequenced for a study of T cell responses to AZD1222 COVID-19 vaccine. Only in-frame clones appear in the TCRdb table, and some are missing; sequencing was by immunoSEQ multiplex PCR. The table has 180,000 or so clones, about 90% seen once. The source material was peripheral blood, sampled 28 days after the second AZD1222 dose. The receptor comes from an adult who received the AZD1222 COVID-19 vaccine.

The CDR3 reads CASSPHVGQGIYGYTF. In DNA, the CDR3 is TGTGCCAGCAGCCCCCACGTAGGACAGGGTATATACGGCTACACCTTC. J is TRBJ1-2 and V is TRBV7-9; 8 nucleotides line up with TRBD1. Trimming at V came to 5 bases and at J to 8 bases, leaving 16 bases not matched to a gene. The CDR3 consists of 16 residues. Germline V gene sequence: CDR1 SEHNR, CDR2 FQNEAQ (reference sequence).